The rows below give T cell receptor beta chains drawn from one sample of a study of CD8 T cells in ankylosing spondylitis. TCRdb recomputed calls from the 5' RACE reads with MiXCR, one row per CDR3 protein. This table holds some 840,000 distinct CDR3 sequences, 10% to 15% found once. Specimen: blood, either unsorted or a sorted T cell fraction (not recorded which). These receptors came from a male donor with ankylosing spondylitis. The CDR3 runs from the conserved cysteine through the conserved F or W. A D gene is named only where the DNA matches it firmly. Clone size is stated in some rows and not others, as once, few, many or a class when expanded.

clone size	V gene	J gene	D gene	CDR3 protein	CDR3 DNA
many	TRBV5-1	TRBJ2-5	TRBD1	CASGPGTDKETQYF	TGCGCCAGCGGTCCCGGGACAGACAAAGAGACCCAGTACTTC
few	TRBV5-1	TRBJ2-7	NA	CASSFPGGLHYEQYF	TGCGCCAGCAGCTTCCCCGGGGGACTCCACTACGAGCAGTACTTC
many	TRBV6-5	TRBJ2-7	NA	CASSYSSWQHEQYF	TGTGCCAGCAGTTACTCGAGTTGGCAACACGAGCAGTACTTC
NA	TRBV5-1	TRBJ2-5	NA	CASSSPDPLQETQYF	TGCGCCAGCAGCTCCCCCGACCCATTACAAGAGACCCAGTACTTC
NA	TRBV4-3	TRBJ1-2	NA	CASSQGPMGYTF	TGCGCCAGCAGCCAAGGCCCCATGGGCTACACCTTC
many	TRBV29-1	TRBJ1-4	TRBD1	CSVVRDRGEKLFF	TGCAGCGTTGTGCGGGACAGGGGTGAAAAACTGTTTTTT
few	TRBV12-3/TRBV12-4	TRBJ2-7	NA	CASSYLRGEQYF	TGTGCCAGCAGTTACCTCAGAGGCGAGCAGTACTTC
few	TRBV6-5	TRBJ1-2	TRBD1	CASSYGSGGYGYTF	TGTGCCAGCAGTTACGGCTCAGGGGGTTATGGCTACACCTTC
many	TRBV10-3	TRBJ2-1	NA	CAISESRGGNEQFF	TGTGCCATCAGTGAGTCGAGGGGGGGCAATGAGCAGTTCTTC
few	TRBV28	TRBJ1-2	TRBD1	CASKPGQGPGYTF	TGTGCCAGCAAACCCGGACAGGGCCCTGGCTACACCTTC
NA	TRBV12-3/TRBV12-4	TRBJ2-1	TRBD2	CASSSSGMRQFF	TGTGCCAGCAGTTCCAGCGGGATGCGGCAGTTCTTC
few	TRBV7-9	TRBJ1-4	NA	CASSPVLEKLFF	TGTGCCAGCAGCCCAGTATTGGAAAAACTGTTTTTT
NA	TRBV20-1	TRBJ2-3	TRBD2	CSADGTSGEKTDTQYF	TGCAGTGCTGACGGGACTAGCGGGGAGAAAACAGATACGCAGTATTTT
few	TRBV6-2/TRBV6-3	TRBJ2-1	TRBD2	CASSYVGGRGDSYNEQFF	TGTGCCAGCAGTTACGTTGGCGGGAGGGGGGACTCCTACAATGAGCAGTTCTTC
NA	TRBV5-1	TRBJ2-7	TRBD2	CTSSSGLAGPYEQYF	TGCACCAGCAGTTCTGGACTAGCGGGCCCATACGAGCAGTACTTC
NA	TRBV20-1	TRBJ2-7	NA	CSARTLRGGSYEQYF	TGCAGTGCTAGAACCCTTCGAGGGGGGAGCTACGAGCAGTACTTC
NA	TRBV20-1	TRBJ2-2	TRBD2	CSASFSGRASTGELFF	TGCAGTGCTAGTTTTAGCGGGAGGGCCAGCACCGGGGAGCTGTTTTTT
NA	TRBV15	TRBJ2-3	TRBD2	CATSRVGGRSDTQYF	TGTGCCACCAGCAGAGTGGGAGGGAGATCAGATACGCAGTATTTT
once	TRBV5-4	TRBJ1-6	NA	CASSFGRPPLHF	TGTGCCAGCAGCTTCGGCCGCCCACCCCTCCACTTT
NA	TRBV18	TRBJ2-7	NA	CASSPPTTYEQYF	TGTGCCAGCTCACCACCGACAACCTACGAGCAGTACTTC
NA	TRBV7-9	TRBJ2-7	TRBD2	CASSSPGGTYEQYF	TGTGCCAGCAGCTCCCCGGGAGGGACCTACGAGCAGTACTTC
NA	TRBV7-2	TRBJ1-2	TRBD1	CASSLAQGGWYGYTF	TGTGCCAGCAGCTTAGCGCAGGGGGGATGGTATGGCTACACCTTC
many	TRBV29-1	TRBJ2-1	NA	CRVGGQNNEQFF	TGCAGGGTTGGGGGACAAAACAATGAGCAGTTCTTC
NA	TRBV5-1	TRBJ2-7	TRBD2	CASSATSGPAYEQYF	TGCGCCAGCAGCGCGACTAGCGGGCCAGCCTACGAGCAGTACTTC
NA	TRBV4-1	TRBJ2-1	NA	CASSQKPYRDSYNEQFF	TGCGCCAGCAGCCAAAAGCCTTACAGAGACTCCTACAATGAGCAGTTCTTC
NA	TRBV7-3	TRBJ2-3	TRBD2	CASSVLAGGADTQYF	TGTGCCAGCAGCGTGCTAGCGGGGGGTGCAGATACGCAGTATTTT
NA	TRBV7-2	TRBJ1-5	NA	CASSLEAGGNQPQHF	TGTGCCAGCAGCTTAGAGGCAGGTGGCAATCAGCCCCAGCATTTT
NA	TRBV18	TRBJ1-1	NA	CASSPLTYPATEAFF	TGTGCCAGCTCACCACTAACCTACCCGGCGACTGAAGCTTTCTTT
NA	TRBV4-3	TRBJ2-6	NA	CASSPRWGDGANVLTF	TGCGCCAGCAGCCCCCGATGGGGGGATGGGGCCAACGTCCTGACTTTC
NA	TRBV20-1	TRBJ2-5	NA	CSAFNFGLGDGETQYF	TGCAGTGCTTTTAACTTCGGGCTCGGCGATGGGGAGACCCAGTACTTC
NA	TRBV6-1	TRBJ1-1	NA	CASSEPLRNTEAFF	TGTGCCAGCAGTGAACCCTTGAGAAACACTGAAGCTTTCTTT
NA	TRBV20-1	TRBJ1-1	NA	CSARDFGGPLRGTEAFF	TGCAGTGCTAGAGACTTCGGGGGGCCCCTAAGGGGCACTGAAGCTTTCTTT
NA	TRBV20-1	TRBJ2-3	NA	CSAREEGGADTQYF	TGCAGTGCTAGAGAAGAAGGGGGGGCGGATACGCAGTATTTT
NA	TRBV29-1	TRBJ2-3	TRBD1	CSVLQGPSTDTQYF	TGCAGCGTTTTACAGGGGCCTAGCACAGATACGCAGTATTTT
NA	TRBV5-1	TRBJ2-7	NA	CASSLSASTYEQYF	TGCGCCAGCAGCTTGTCCGCTTCGACCTACGAGCAGTACTTC
NA	TRBV9	TRBJ2-5	TRBD1	CASSTRDSETQYF	TGTGCCAGCAGCACCCGGGACAGTGAGACCCAGTACTTC
NA	TRBV5-1	TRBJ1-2	TRBD1	CASLGQSLTGAYGYTF	TGCGCCAGCTTGGGGCAATCCTTGACAGGGGCCTATGGCTACACCTTC
many	TRBV5-1	TRBJ2-7	TRBD1	CASNRDRDNEQYF	TGCGCCAGCAATCGGGACAGGGACAACGAGCAGTACTTC
NA	TRBV18	TRBJ2-4	NA	CASSPSTKNIQYF	TGTGCCAGCTCACCAAGTACCAAAAACATTCAGTACTTC
many	TRBV5-1	TRBJ2-7	NA	CASSQRTGPYEQYF	TGCGCCAGCAGCCAAAGAACAGGGCCCTACGAGCAGTACTTC
NA	TRBV7-9	TRBJ1-1	NA	CASSLARPRTVNTEAFF	TGTGCCAGCAGCTTAGCGCGACCACGGACAGTGAACACTGAAGCTTTCTTT
NA	TRBV6-5	TRBJ2-7	NA	CASSYSPYEQYF	TGTGCCAGCAGTTACTCCCCTTACGAGCAGTACTTC
many	TRBV29-1	TRBJ2-1	NA	CSVPRRQSQIEQFF	TGCAGCGTCCCCCGCCGACAGAGTCAAATTGAGCAGTTCTTC
many	TRBV29-1	TRBJ1-2	NA	CSVGAEAALRYTF	TGCAGCGTTGGGGCAGAAGCTGCGCTGCGCTACACCTTC